This record concerns one T cell receptor (beta chain) sequence. Its antigen target is currently unknown. The sample holds no much larger clone one base away, and base qualities are not on file. V loses 1 base of germline sequence and J loses 6 bases, and the interval between the two ends is 15 bases. From the cysteine up to the phenylalanine, the CDR3 has a length of 15 residues. Of all the DNA, just the CDR3 is kept, 45 bases in frame from base 1. Via the germline V gene (reference sequence), CDR1 is PRHDT and CDR2 FYEKMQ. TCRbeta CDR3 regions were amplified from genomic DNA using the immunoSEQ Assay, a bias-controlled multiplex PCR. The authors' analysis ran thus. The number of nucleated cells in each sample was estimated by amplification of reference gene primers within the assay. To quantify the absolute abundance of each unique TCRbeta CDR3 rearrangement, sequence reads were collapsed and filtered. Productive Simpson clonality was computed per sample as the square root of Simpson's diversity index over productive rearrangements. TCRdb re-hosts the immuneACCESS table, in-frame sequences only. Its copies lack some clones; in the studies checked, an unresolved V gene accounts for under half of them, and the cause for the rest is not known. V, J and clone size were drawn from that table, and D and trimming were deduced from the DNA. Present in this sample are roughly 150,000 clones, approximately 90% of which were seen just once. The ten largest clones take up roughly 4.5% of the sample.

The data were taken from a study of blood T cell repertoires in COVID-19 (dated by TCRdb to about 2020). Study-wide context: Samples from collaborators originated in the United States, Italy and Spain and spanned both the acute and convalescent phases of COVID-19. The material from the prospective study consisted of cDNA or gDNA derived from T cells, B-cell-depleted T cells, or PBMCs. Subjects who had been exposed to COVID-19, were actively infected with it, or had recovered from it provided the deeply sampled blood TCRbeta repertoires that made up the dataset. The repertoires were released in a freely available public database intended as a resource for research on the immune response to SARS-CoV-2. Samples were obtained from the ongoing ImmuneRACE study (first 160 participants) and from over 1,000 subjects provided by 6 global collaborators. A de-identified subject ID, COVID-19 status, age in years and sex were almost always included in the sample metadata. HLA class I and class II types, where available, came from metadata supplied by the sample provider rather than from assay-based typing.

Study-wide findings and limitations: How much clinical and demographic metadata was included differed by source and by participant, and the metadata was provided uncurated.

One collaborating source in Seattle enrolled patients during active infection and followed them longitudinally through the course of disease. Collaborating institutions collected whole blood in K2EDTA tubes following their own protocols. For TCRbeta analysis, collaborators shipped samples in one of three forms: frozen whole blood, isolated PBMCs, or DNA extracted from either of those sample types. Sequencing was performed on peripheral blood. The rearranged chain carries TRBV13 and TRBJ1-1; the D gene cannot be named for sure. The clonotype originates from a young man with COVID-19, enrolled during active disease. The CDR3 protein sequence reads: CASSLAGEGFSEAFF. The DNA sequence follows: TGTGCCAGCAGCTTAGCGGGAGAGGGTTTCTCTGAAGCTTTCTTT.